The present T cell receptor (beta chain) was sequenced within a study of human T cells and chemical hapten exposure. The wider study: Alopecia areata, totalis or universalis was found in mostly female patients.

From germline, CDR1 is LNHDA and CDR2 SQIVND (reference sequence). The CDR3 loop spans 15 amino acids. After removal of 5 bases from V and 8 bases from J, the junction contained 12 bases not matched to a gene. Time point noted: pre-sensitization, week 0. Treatment in this sample: therapeutic diphenylcyclopropenone sensitization with weekly scalp DPC. From the RACE reads, TCRdb called clonotypes with MiXCR, one entry per CDR3 protein. The sample consists of tens of thousands of distinct CDR3 sequences, about a tenth of them appearing once. This clonotype was obtained from a woman in her thirties or forties with alopecia areata. Some clones in this sample may be carry-over from other donors' samples. Sequencing was performed on whole blood, taken in connection with sensitization to the hapten diphenylcyclopropenone (DPC). The chain uses TRBV19 and TRBJ2-7, with 10 bases matching TRBD1. CDR3 sequence: CASSASGQGSEKQYF. CDR3 DNA sequence: TGTGCCAGTAGTGCCTCGGGACAGGGGTCTGAGAAGCAGTACTTC.